This entry lists 19 T cell receptor beta chains sequenced from one sample in a study of cytomegalovirus exposure and HLA in healthy donors. 13 Jbeta primers and 60 Vbeta primers were used for the PCR. TCRdb keeps only in-frame clones here, not all; method: immunoSEQ multiplex PCR. Of about 170,000 clones listed, about three quarters are singletons. Sequencing input: PBMCs. The receptors derive from a young woman in good health and CMV-seropositive.

The gene calls are TRBV7-2 and TRBJ2-1; 9 bases map to TRBD1. V trimming: 5 bases; J trimming: 8 bases; junction bases outside the gene matches: 7. This CDR3 has 14 amino acids. Germline lookup yields CDR1 SGHTA and CDR2 FQGNSA. Here the CDR3 DNA reads TGTGCCAGCAGCGTACGGACAGGGGTTTATGAGCAGTTCTTC. This gives the protein CASSVRTGVYEQFF.

The rearrangement uses TRBV7-2 and TRBJ2-3; D not resolved. Germline CDR1 and CDR2: SGHTA and FQGNSA. V lost 6 bases to trimming and J lost 4 bases, with 14 bases between them. There are 14 residues in the CDR3. CDR3 bases: TGTGCCAGCAGTCTTAACTCGATTTCAGATACGCAGTATTTT. Amino acids: CASSLNSISDTQYF.

This clone appeared a single time. The chain employs TRBV6-1 and TRBJ2-2; 8 positions match TRBD1. With V trimmed by 6 bases and J by 13 bases, 7 bases remained unmatched. The CDR3 runs 12 residues. Germline CDR1 MNHNS, CDR2 SASEGT. CDR3 coding DNA: TGTGCCAGCAGCTACGGACAGGGCAGGCTGTTTTTT. As protein: CASSYGQGRLFF.

The rearrangement links TRBV11-1 to TRBJ2-5; TRBD2 matches 8 bases. The CDR3 contains 14 residues. Germline trimming cut 4 bases from V and 5 bases from J; bases unmatched to any gene: 6. The germline CDR1 and CDR2 sequences are SGHAT and FQDESV (reference sequence). CDR3 sequence (DNA): TGTGCCAGCAGCTCACTAGCGGTAGAGGAGACCCAGTACTTC. Translated, it gives CASSSLAVEETQYF.

The V call is TRBV28, the J call TRBJ2-1; 7 bases line up with TRBD1. CDR3 length equals 13 residues. CDR1 and CDR2 from the germline V gene are MDHEN and SYDVKM. Trimming took 6 bases from V and 9 from J; bases not matched to a gene: 8. As DNA, the CDR3 is TGTGCCAGCAGCCGGCACGGGGACAGTGAGCAGTTCTTC. Its translation is CASSRHGDSEQFF.

The genes are TRBV6-4 and TRBJ2-1, with unresolved D. The CDR3 covers 15 residues. The V and J ends lost 2 bases and 0 bases respectively, with 8 bases between them. Germline V gene lookup returns CDR1 MRHNA and CDR2 SNTAGT. The CDR3 DNA reads as TGTGCCAGCAGTGACAGACTCAGCTCCTACAATGAGCAGTTCTTC. As protein: CASSDRLSSYNEQFF.

This clone has a handful of counts. This sequence joins TRBV14 and TRBJ2-2; 9 bases map to TRBD2. The germline V gene encodes CDR1 SGHDN and CDR2 FVKESK. Trimming removed 4 bases from V and 6 bases from J; junction bases left unmatched: 12. The CDR3 has 17 residues. Here the CDR3 DNA reads TGTGCCAGCAGCCTCGCCGGCGGGAGGGCCCCCGCCGGGGAGCTGTTTTTT. The encoded protein is CASSLAGGRAPAGELFF.

DNA for the CDR3: TGCAGCGCTTCAAGCGGGAGGGACTTTGAGCAGTTCTTC. Translation: CSASSGRDFEQFF. The chain is built from TRBV29-1 and TRBJ2-1; 10 nucleotides line up with TRBD2. V shed 7 bases and J 9 bases; nucleotides not matched to a gene: 9. The CDR3 covers 13 residues. The germline V gene encodes CDR1 SQVTM and CDR2 ANQGSEA.

The sample holds a few counts of this clone. Here the CDR3 DNA reads TGTGCCAGCAGCCAAGGGCGGGGCGGGCCCTACAATGAGCAGTTCTTC. Residues: CASSQGRGGPYNEQFF. The chain uses TRBV4-2 and TRBJ2-1; the D gene is possibly TRBD2 (6 bases). The V gene's germline CDR1 is LGHNA and CDR2 YNFKEQ. Trimming took 1 base from V and 2 from J, leaving 12 bases between them. The CDR3 has 16 residues.

This chain uses TRBV27 with TRBJ2-7; 10 bases agree with TRBD2. V dropped 4 bases and J dropped 0; count of bases not matched to a gene: 9. CDR1 is MNHEY, CDR2 SMNVEV, per germline (reference sequence). The CDR3 is 17 residues long. This chain's CDR3 is CASSSSSLAGVSYEQYF. Written as DNA, the CDR3 is TGTGCCAGCAGTTCCTCCTCGCTAGCGGGAGTCTCCTACGAGCAGTACTTC.

This clone was picked up a small number of times. The CDR3 nucleotides are TGTGCCACCAGCAGAGAACCGACAGGGAGGTACGAGCAGTACTTC. Its translation is CATSREPTGRYEQYF. V usage is TRBV15 and J usage is TRBJ2-7; the D gene is possibly TRBD1 (7 bases). Germline values: CDR1 LNHNV, CDR2 YYDKDF (reference sequence). Trimming took off 0 bases at V and 4 bases at J, with 13 bases between the two ends. This CDR3 spans 15 amino acids.

The V and J genes are TRBV6-5 and TRBJ1-1, with a weak D call TRBD1 (6 bases). Germline CDR1 and CDR2: MNHEY and SVGAGI. This CDR3 is built from 14 residues. Trimming stripped 5 bases from V and 3 bases from J, with 13 bases between. As DNA, the CDR3 is TGTGCCAGCAGTATCCGGGGGGCACACACTGAAGCTTTCTTT. It encodes CASSIRGAHTEAFF.

The chain is built from TRBV29-1 and TRBJ1-1, with TRBD1 matching over 8 bases. This CDR3 contains 15 residues. From germline, CDR1 is SQVTM and CDR2 ANQGSEA. V dropped 7 bases and J dropped 2; count of bases not matched to a gene: 12. Here the CDR3 reads CSDGQGAPPNTEAFF. The CDR3 nucleotides are TGCAGCGATGGACAGGGAGCGCCGCCTAACACTGAAGCTTTCTTT. The variable domain in full, completed from reference TRBV29-1 and TRBJ1-1, reads SAVISQKPSRDICQRGTSLTIQCQVDSQVTMMFWYRQQPGQSLTLIATANQGSEATYESGFVIDKFPISRPNLTFSTLTVSNMSPEDSSIYLCSDGQGAPPNTEAFFGQGTRLTVV.

This sequence joins TRBV19 and TRBJ1-2, with 11 bases aligning to TRBD1. V shed 3 bases, J shed 7 bases, and the junction held 1 base outside the gene matches. The CDR3 covers 13 residues. The germline V gene encodes CDR1 LNHDA and CDR2 SQIVND (reference sequence). The CDR3 here is CASSIGTGGGYTF. In DNA, the CDR3 is TGTGCCAGTAGTATTGGGACAGGGGGTGGCTACACCTTC.

V usage is TRBV29-1 and J usage is TRBJ2-7, with TRBD2 matching over 7 bases. Germline loops: CDR1 SQVTM, CDR2 ANQGSEA. The junction had 11 bases not matched to a gene; V was cut back by 7 bases and J by 8 bases. This CDR3 region has 12 residues. The CDR3 bases are TGCAGCGGGTCGGGGGACTACCAGAAGCAGTACTTC. Its translation is CSGSGDYQKQYF.

Only one count was recorded for this clone. The V gene is TRBV5-1, the J gene TRBJ2-1, with D maybe TRBD1 (5 bases). The CDR3 sequence is 16 residues long. Germline CDR1 is SGHRS and CDR2 is YFSETQ. With 4 bases removed from V and 0 bases from J, the gap between germline ends came to 14 bases. The CDR3, as DNA: TGCGCCAGCAGCCCGTTAGACAGCCCCTCCTACAATGAGCAGTTCTTC. Protein product: CASSPLDSPSYNEQFF. The complete variable domain, with remaining parts taken from reference TRBV5-1 and TRBJ2-1, reads KAGVTQTPRYLIKTRGQQVTLSCSPISGHRSVSWYQQTPGQGLQFLFEYFSETQRNKGNFPGRFSGRQFSNSRSEMNVSTLELGDSALYLCASSPLDSPSYNEQFFGPGTRLTVL.

CDR3 region: CASSTSSGSGYGYTF. CDR3 DNA: TGTGCCAGTAGTACCTCTTCGGGTTCCGGCTATGGCTACACCTTC. The chain joins TRBV19 to TRBJ1-2; no clear D gene. The V end was cut by 4 bases, the J end by 4 bases, with 16 bases between. CDR3 length: 15 amino acids. Germline values: CDR1 LNHDA, CDR2 SQIVND (reference sequence). The variable domain in full, completed from reference TRBV19 and TRBJ1-2, reads DGGITQSPKYLFRKEGQNVTLSCEQNLNHDAMYWYRQDPGQGLRLIYYSQIVNDFQKGDIAEGYSVSREKKESFPLTVTSAQKNPTAFYLCASSTSSGSGYGYTFGSGTRLTVV.

This chain uses TRBV4-1 with TRBJ2-5; 9 bases are a match to TRBD2. Germline V gene data show CDR1 as MGHRA and CDR2 as YSYEKL. V shed 0 bases and J 9 bases; nucleotides not matched to a gene: 5. The CDR3 extends over 14 amino acids. The CDR3: CASSQEGAGGPQYF. CDR3 bases: TGCGCCAGCAGCCAAGAAGGTGCGGGAGGGCCCCAGTACTTC.

The chain combines TRBV30 with TRBJ2-1, with D unclear. The CDR3 length is 15 residues. Trimming cost V 0 bases and J 2 bases, with 11 bases left between them. The germline gives CDR1 GTSNPN, CDR2 SVGIG (reference sequence). The CDR3 DNA follows: TGTGCCTGGAGTGTACTCCTTAGCACCTACAATGAGCAGTTCTTC. Its protein product is CAWSVLLSTYNEQFF.